This TCR beta chain is drawn from a study of tumor and adjacent non-tumor tissue in lung cancer. The template was RNA from unsorted bulk tissue. The normal lung tissue was taken more than 3 cm from the tumor edge. This clonotype was counted a single time. Since no conserved phenylalanine or tryptophan closes the CDR3, a read error is the likely cause. Three rounds of nested PCR, following a modified ARM-PCR protocol, produced the TCRbeta library. TCRdb re-called the multiplex PCR reads with MiXCR, one entry per CDR3 protein. The sample shows about 90,000 distinct CDR3 sequences, around three quarters of them seen only once. The source of this sequence is a woman in her fifties or sixties with non-small cell lung cancer. Specimen: distant non-tumor lung tissue.

CDR3 in amino acids: CSVPRAANNKQFL. CDR3 bases: TGCAGCGTCCCCCGGGCTGCGAACAATAAGCAGTTCCTC. The V and J genes are TRBV29-1 and TRBJ2-1; D remains unclear. CDR1 and CDR2 (germline): SQVTM, ANQGSEA. CDR3 size: 13 residues.